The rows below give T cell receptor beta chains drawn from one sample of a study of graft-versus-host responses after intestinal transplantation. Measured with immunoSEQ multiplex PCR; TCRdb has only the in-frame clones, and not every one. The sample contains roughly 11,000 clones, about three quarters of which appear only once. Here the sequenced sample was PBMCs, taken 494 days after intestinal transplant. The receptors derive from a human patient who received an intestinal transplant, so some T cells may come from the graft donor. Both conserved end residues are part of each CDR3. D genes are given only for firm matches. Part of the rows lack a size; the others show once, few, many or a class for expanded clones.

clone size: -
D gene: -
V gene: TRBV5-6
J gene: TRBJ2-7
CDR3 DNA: TGTGCCAGCAGCTTGTTTGGGGGACTGATCTACGAGCAGTACTTC
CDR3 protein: CASSLFGGLIYEQYF

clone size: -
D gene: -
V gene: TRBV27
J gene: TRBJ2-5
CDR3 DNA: TGTGCCAGCAGTTTCGCGGGGCAAAACCAAGAGACCCAGTACTTC
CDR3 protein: CASSFAGQNQETQYF

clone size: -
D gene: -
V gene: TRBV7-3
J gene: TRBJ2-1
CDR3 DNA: TGTGCCAGCAGCCTGGACGGGGGATCCTACAATGAGCAGTTCTTC
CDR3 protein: CASSLDGGSYNEQFF

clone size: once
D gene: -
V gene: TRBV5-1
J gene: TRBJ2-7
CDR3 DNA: TGCGCCAGCAGCTTAGCCGGCAGGGCCTACGAGCAGTACTTC
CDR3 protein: CASSLAGRAYEQYF

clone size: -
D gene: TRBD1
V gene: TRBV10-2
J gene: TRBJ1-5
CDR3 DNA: TGCGCCAGCAGTGTTAGGGGGACAGGGAACCAGCCCCAGCATTTT
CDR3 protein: CASSVRGTGNQPQHF

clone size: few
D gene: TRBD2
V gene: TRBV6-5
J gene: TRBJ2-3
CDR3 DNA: TGTGCCAGCAGTTACTCGGCGGGAGGAGCGACAGATACGCAGTATTTT
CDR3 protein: CASSYSAGGATDTQYF

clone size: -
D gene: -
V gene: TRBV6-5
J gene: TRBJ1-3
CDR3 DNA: TGTGCCAGCAGTGCAAGCGTGGAGACCACCATATATTTT
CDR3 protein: CASSASVETTIYF

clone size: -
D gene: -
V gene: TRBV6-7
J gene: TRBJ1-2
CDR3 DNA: TGTGCCAGCAGTTATGGGGGAATGGATGGCTACACCTTC
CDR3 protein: CASSYGGMDGYTF

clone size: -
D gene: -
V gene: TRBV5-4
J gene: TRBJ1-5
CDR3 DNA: TGTGCCAGCAGCTTGGTAGGGGACCAGCCCCAGCATTTT
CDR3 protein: CASSLVGDQPQHF

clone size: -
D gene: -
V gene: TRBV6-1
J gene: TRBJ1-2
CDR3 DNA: TGTGCCAGCAGTGCAGGGGCTATAGGCTACACCTTC
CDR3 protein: CASSAGAIGYTF

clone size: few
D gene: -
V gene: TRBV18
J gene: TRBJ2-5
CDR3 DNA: TGTGCCAGCTCACCCTTTAAAGAGACCCAGTACTTC
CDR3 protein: CASSPFKETQYF

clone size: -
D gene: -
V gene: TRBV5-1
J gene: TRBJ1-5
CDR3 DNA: TGCGCCAGCAGCTTATTTACAGGGTGGGACAATCAGCCCCAGCATTTT
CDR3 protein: CASSLFTGWDNQPQHF

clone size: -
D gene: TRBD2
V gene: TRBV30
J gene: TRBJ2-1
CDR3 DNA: TGTGCCTGGAGTAGGACTAGCGGATACAATGAGCAGTTCTTC
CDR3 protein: CAWSRTSGYNEQFF

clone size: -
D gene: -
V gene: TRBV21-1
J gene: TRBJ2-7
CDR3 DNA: TGTGCCAGTCAGAGCGGGAACTACGAGCAGTACTTC
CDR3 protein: CASQSGNYEQYF

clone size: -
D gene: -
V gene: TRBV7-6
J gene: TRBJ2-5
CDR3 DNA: TGTGCCAGCAGCCGCAGGGCGGGGTACCAAGAGACCCAGTACTTC
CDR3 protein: CASSRRAGYQETQYF

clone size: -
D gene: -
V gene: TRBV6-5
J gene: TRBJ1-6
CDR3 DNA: TGTGCCAGCAGAGCGAGCTCCTATAATTCACCCCTCCACTTT
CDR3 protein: CASRASSYNSPLHF

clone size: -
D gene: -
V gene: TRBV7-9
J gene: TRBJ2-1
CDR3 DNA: TGTGCCAGCAGCTTAGCGACTAGCTACAATGAGCAGTTCTTC
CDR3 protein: CASSLATSYNEQFF

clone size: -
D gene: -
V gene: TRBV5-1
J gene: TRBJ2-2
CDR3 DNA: TGCGCCAGCAGGTCGGAAGAGAAGATTAATTCAGGAGGGGAGCTGTTTTTT
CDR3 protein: CASRSEEKINSGGELFF

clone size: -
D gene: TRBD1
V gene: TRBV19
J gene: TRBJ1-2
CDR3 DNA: TGTGCCAGTAGGACGCAGGGGGCCGGAGGCTACACCTTC
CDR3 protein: CASRTQGAGGYTF

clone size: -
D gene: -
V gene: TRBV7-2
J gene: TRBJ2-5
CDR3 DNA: TGTGCCAGCAGCCTACCCGTCCAGCCCGAGACCCAGTACTTC
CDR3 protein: CASSLPVQPETQYF

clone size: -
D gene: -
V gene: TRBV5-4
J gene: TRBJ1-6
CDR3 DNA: TGTGCCAGCCGGGGTCCAGATAATTCACCCCTCCACTTT
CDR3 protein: CASRGPDNSPLHF

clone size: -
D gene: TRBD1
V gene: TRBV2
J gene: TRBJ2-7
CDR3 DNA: TGTGCCAGCAGTGATGAACAGGGGGCTCGTGAGCAGTACTTC
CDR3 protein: CASSDEQGAREQYF

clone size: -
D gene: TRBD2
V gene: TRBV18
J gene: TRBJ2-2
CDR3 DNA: TGTGCCAGGAGTAAGCGGGAGGGAGTAAGGAAAACCGGGGAGCTGTTTTTT
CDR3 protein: CARSKREGVRKTGELFF

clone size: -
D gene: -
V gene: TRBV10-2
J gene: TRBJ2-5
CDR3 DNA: TGCGCCAGCAGTTCTCAATTAAGAGCGACCCAGTACTTC
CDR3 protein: CASSSQLRATQYF

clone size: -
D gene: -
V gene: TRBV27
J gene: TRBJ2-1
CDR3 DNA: TGTGCCAGCAGTTTCCGCAGGGGCAATGAGCAGTTCTTC
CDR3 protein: CASSFRRGNEQFF

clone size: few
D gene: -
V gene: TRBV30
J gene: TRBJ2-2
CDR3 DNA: TGTGCCTGGAGTGTAATGACGGGGGAGCTGTTTTTT
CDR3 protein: CAWSVMTGELFF

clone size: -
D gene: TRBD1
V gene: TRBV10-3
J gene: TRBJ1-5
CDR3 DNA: TGTGCCATCTCACAGGGGGGAGGGGACAATCAGCCCCAGCATTTT
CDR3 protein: CAISQGGGDNQPQHF

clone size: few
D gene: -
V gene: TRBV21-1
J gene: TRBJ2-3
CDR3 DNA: TGTGCCAGCAGCAAAGGGGGCACAGATACGCAGTATTTT
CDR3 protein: CASSKGGTDTQYF

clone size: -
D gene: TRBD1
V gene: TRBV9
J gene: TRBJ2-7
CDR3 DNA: TGTGCCAGCAGCGCAGGGGGCGCGTCCGAGCAGTACTTC
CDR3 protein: CASSAGGASEQYF

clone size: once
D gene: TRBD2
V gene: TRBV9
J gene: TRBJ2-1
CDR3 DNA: TGTGCCAGCAGCGGGTCCGGGACTAGCGGGTACAATGAGCAGTTCTTC
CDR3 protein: CASSGSGTSGYNEQFF

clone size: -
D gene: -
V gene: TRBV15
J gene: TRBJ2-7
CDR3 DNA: TGTGCCACCAGCAGAGACAGGGCCAGCTACGAGCAGTACTTC
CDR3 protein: CATSRDRASYEQYF

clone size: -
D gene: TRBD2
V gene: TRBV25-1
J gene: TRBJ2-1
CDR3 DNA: TGTGCCAGCAGTGAGACTAGCCGACGACGTCGAGGGGAGCAGTTCTTC
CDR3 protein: CASSETSRRRRGEQFF

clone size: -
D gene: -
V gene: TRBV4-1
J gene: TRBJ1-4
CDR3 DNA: TGCGCCAGCAGCCAAGGGGTAGGGGATGAAAAACTGTTTTTT
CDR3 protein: CASSQGVGDEKLFF

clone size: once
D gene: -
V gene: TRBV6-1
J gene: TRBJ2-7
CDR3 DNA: TGTGCCAGCAGATGGTCGGGGGACCCGAGGTTGGAGCAGTACTTC
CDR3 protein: CASRWSGDPRLEQYF

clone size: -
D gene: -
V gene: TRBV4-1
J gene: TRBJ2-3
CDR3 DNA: TGCGCCAGCAGCCAACCCGCTAACAGGGATACGCAGTATTTT
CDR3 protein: CASSQPANRDTQYF